This T cell receptor (beta chain) was identified in a study of response to subunit inactivated influenza vaccine. TCRdb reanalysed the RT-PCR reads using MiXCR and keeps one entry per CDR3 protein. The data show about 700,000 distinct CDR3 sequences, approximately 15% seen once. Regarding the study as a whole: It was the authors' suggestion that each seasonal influenza vaccination recruits few new T cells.

With regard to this clonotype: What it binds is not known.

The source was PBMCs from blood, collected around 15 days before vaccination. This sequence originates from a man between 50 and 59 years old who received an inactivated influenza vaccine.

In nucleotides, the CDR3 is TGTGCCAGCAGCCGTCTTAGCAATCAGCCCCAGCATTTT. This codes for CASSRLSNQPQHF. The rearrangement joins TRBV7-9 to TRBJ1-5, with D hard to call. V gave up 5 bases and J gave up 0 bases, with 5 bases separating them. CDR3 length: 13 amino acids. CDR1 is SEHNR and CDR2 is FQNEAQ in the germline V gene (reference sequence).